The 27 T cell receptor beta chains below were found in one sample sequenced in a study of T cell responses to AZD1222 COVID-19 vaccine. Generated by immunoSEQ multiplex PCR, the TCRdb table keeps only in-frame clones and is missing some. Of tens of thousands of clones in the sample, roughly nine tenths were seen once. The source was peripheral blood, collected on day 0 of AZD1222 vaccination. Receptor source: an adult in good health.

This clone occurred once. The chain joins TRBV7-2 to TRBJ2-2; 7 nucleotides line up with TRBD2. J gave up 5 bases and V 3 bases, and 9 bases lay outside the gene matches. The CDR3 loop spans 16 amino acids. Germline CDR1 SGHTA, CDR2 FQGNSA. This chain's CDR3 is CASSLRELVGTGELFF. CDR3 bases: TGTGCCAGCAGCTTGCGGGAGCTAGTAGGGACCGGGGAGCTGTTTTTT.

In DNA form, the CDR3 reads TGCAGCGTTGTTGGCCAGGGCGATTTAGGCTACACCTTC. Its translation: CSVVGQGDLGYTF. The chain uses TRBV29-1 and TRBJ1-2; TRBD1 is a possible D gene (5 bases). The CDR3 loop spans 13 amino acids. CDR1 SQVTM and CDR2 ANQGSEA come from the germline V gene. Between the trimmed V and J ends, which lost 4 bases and 8 bases, there was a span of 17 bases.

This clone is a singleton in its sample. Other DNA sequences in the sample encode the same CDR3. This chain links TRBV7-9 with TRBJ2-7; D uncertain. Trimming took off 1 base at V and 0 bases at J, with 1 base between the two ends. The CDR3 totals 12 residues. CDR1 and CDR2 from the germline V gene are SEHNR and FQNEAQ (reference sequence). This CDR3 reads CASSLVSYEQYF. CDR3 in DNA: TGTGCCAGCAGCTTAGTCTCCTACGAGCAGTACTTC.

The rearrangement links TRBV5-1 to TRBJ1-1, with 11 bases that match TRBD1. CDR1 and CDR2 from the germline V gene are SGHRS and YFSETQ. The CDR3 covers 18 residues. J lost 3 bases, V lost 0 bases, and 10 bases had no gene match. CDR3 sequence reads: CASSLGTGGHSRHTEAFF. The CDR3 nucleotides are TGCGCCAGCAGCTTGGGGACAGGGGGCCACTCGAGGCACACTGAAGCTTTCTTT.

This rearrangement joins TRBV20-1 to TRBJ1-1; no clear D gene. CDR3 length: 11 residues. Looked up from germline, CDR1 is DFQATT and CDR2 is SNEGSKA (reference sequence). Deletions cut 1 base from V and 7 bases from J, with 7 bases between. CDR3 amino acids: CSARASGEAFF. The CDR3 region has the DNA TGCAGTGCTAGAGCCTCCGGTGAAGCTTTCTTT.

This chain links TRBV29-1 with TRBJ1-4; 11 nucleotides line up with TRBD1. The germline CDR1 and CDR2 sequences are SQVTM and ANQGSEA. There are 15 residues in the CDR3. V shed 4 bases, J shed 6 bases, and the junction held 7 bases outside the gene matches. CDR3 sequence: CSVGTGGGLDEKLFF. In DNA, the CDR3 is TGCAGCGTTGGGACAGGGGGCGGCTTGGATGAAAAACTGTTTTTT.

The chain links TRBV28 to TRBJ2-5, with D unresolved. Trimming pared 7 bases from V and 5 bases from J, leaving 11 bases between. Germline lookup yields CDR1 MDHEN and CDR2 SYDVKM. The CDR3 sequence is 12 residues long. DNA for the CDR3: TGTGCCAGCACTACCGCCAGGGAGACCCAGTACTTC. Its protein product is CASTTARETQYF.

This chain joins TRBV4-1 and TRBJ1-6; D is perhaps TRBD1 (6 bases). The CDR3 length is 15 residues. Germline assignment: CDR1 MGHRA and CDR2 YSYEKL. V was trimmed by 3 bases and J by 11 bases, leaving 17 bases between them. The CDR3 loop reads CASSQTPRTAAPLHF. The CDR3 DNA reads TGCGCCAGCAGCCAGACACCACGGACAGCTGCACCCCTCCACTTT.

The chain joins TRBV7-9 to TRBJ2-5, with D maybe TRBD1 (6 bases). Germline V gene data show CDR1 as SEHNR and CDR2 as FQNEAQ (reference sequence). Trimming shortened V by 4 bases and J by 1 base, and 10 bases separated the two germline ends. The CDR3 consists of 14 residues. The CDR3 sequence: CASSSRDTQETQYF. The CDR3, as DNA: TGTGCCAGCAGCTCCCGGGACACCCAAGAGACCCAGTACTTC. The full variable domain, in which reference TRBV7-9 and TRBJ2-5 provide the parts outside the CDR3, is DTGVSQNPRHKITKRGQNVTFRCDPISEHNRLYWYRQTLGQGPEFLTYFQNEAQLEKSRLLSDRFSAERPKGSFSTLEIQRTEQGDSAMYLCASSSRDTQETQYFGPGTRLLVL.

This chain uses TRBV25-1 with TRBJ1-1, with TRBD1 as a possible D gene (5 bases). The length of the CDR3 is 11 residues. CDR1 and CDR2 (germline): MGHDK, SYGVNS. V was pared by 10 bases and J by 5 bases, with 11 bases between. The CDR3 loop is CATLWGTEAFF. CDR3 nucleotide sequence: TGTGCCACCCTTTGGGGGACTGAAGCTTTCTTT.

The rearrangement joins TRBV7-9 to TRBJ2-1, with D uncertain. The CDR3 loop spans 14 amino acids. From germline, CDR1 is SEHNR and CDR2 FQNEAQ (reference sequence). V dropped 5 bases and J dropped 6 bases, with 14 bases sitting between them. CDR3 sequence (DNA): TGTGCCAGCAGCCGAGTAACGTTCGGCAATGAGCAGTTCTTC. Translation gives CASSRVTFGNEQFF. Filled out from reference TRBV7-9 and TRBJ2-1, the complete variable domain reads DTGVSQNPRHKITKRGQNVTFRCDPISEHNRLYWYRQTLGQGPEFLTYFQNEAQLEKSRLLSDRFSAERPKGSFSTLEIQRTEQGDSAMYLCASSRVTFGNEQFFGPGTRLTVL.

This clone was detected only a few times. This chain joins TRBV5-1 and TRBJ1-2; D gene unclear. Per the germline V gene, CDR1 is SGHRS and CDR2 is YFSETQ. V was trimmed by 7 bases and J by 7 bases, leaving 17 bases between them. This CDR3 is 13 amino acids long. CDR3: CASRTVSASGYTF. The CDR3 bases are TGCGCCAGCCGGACGGTTTCAGCGTCTGGCTACACCTTC.

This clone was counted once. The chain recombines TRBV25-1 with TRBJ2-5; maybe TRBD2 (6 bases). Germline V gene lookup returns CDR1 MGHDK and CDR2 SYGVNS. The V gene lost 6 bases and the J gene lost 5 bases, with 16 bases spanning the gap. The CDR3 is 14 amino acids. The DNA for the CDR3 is TGTGCCAGCAGAGATAGCGGATTTGGGGAGACCCAGTACTTC. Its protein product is CASRDSGFGETQYF. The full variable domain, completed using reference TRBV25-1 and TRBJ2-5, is EADIYQTPRYLVIGTGKKITLECSQTMGHDKMYWYQQDPGMELHLIHYSYGVNSTEKGDLSSESTVSRIRTEHFPLTLESARPSHTSQYLCASRDSGFGETQYFGPGTRLLVL.

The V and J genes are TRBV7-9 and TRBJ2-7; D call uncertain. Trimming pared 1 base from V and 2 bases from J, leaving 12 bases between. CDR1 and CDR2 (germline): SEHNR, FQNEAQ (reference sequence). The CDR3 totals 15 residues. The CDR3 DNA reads TGTGCCAGCAGCTTAGAAAGCTCTCTCCCCTACGAGCAGTACTTC. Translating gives CASSLESSLPYEQYF. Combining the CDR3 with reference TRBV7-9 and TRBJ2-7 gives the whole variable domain DTGVSQNPRHKITKRGQNVTFRCDPISEHNRLYWYRQTLGQGPEFLTYFQNEAQLEKSRLLSDRFSAERPKGSFSTLEIQRTEQGDSAMYLCASSLESSLPYEQYFGPGTRLTVT.

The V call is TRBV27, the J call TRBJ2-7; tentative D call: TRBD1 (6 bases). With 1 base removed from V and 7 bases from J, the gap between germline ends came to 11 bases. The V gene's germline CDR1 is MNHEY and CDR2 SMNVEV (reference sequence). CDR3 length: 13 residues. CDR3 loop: CASSLYPRGEQYF. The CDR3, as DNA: TGTGCCAGCAGTTTATACCCCAGGGGAGAGCAGTACTTC.

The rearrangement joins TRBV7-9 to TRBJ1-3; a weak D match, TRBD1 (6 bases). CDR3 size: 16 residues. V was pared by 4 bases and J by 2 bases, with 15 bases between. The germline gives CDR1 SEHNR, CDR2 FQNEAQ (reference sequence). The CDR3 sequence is CASSSTKQGAGNTIYF. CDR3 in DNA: TGTGCCAGCAGCTCGACCAAACAGGGCGCTGGAAACACCATATATTTT.

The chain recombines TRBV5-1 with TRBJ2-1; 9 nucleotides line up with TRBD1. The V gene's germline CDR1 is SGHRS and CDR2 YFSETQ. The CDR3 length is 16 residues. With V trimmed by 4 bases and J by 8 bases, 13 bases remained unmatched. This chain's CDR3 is CASSAHRGRGWDEQFF. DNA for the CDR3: TGCGCCAGCAGCGCTCACAGGGGGCGAGGATGGGATGAGCAGTTCTTC.

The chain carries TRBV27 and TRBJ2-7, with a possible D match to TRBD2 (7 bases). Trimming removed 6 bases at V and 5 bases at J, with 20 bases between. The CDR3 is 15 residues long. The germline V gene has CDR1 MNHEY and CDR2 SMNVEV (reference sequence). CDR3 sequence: CASSLVGERDNEQYF. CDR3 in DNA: TGTGCCAGCAGCCTCGTGGGGGAGCGGGACAACGAGCAGTACTTC.

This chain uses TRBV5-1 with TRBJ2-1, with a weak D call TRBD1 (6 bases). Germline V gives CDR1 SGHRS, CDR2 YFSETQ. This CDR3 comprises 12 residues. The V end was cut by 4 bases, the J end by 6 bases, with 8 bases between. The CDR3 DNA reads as TGCGCCAGCAGCGTAGGGGGCAATGAGCAGTTCTTC. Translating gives CASSVGGNEQFF.

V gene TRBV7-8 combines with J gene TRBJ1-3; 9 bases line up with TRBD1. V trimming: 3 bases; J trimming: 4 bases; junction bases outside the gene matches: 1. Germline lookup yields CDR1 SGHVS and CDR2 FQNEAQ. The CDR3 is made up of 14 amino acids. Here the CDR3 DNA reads TGTGCCAGCAGCTTGGACAGGGGCGGAAACACCATATATTTT. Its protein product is CASSLDRGGNTIYF. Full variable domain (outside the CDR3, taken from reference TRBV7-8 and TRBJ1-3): GAGVSQSPRYKVAKRGQDVALRCDPISGHVSLFWYQQALGQGPEFLTYFQNEAQLDKSGLPSDRFFAERPEGSVSTLKIQRTQQEDSAVYLCASSLDRGGNTIYFGEGSWLTVV.

The CDR3 protein is CASSLGGGLNTEAFF. CDR3 DNA: TGCGCCAGCAGCTTGGGTGGGGGCTTGAACACTGAAGCTTTCTTT. The chain carries TRBV5-1 and TRBJ1-1; possible D gene TRBD1, 6 bases. The CDR3 extends over 15 amino acids. Germline V CDR1 and CDR2: SGHRS, YFSETQ. V was trimmed by 0 bases and J by 0 bases, leaving 9 bases between them.

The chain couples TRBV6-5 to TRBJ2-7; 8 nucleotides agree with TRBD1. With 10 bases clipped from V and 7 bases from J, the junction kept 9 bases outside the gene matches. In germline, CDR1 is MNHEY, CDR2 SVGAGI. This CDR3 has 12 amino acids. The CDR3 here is CATGQGGGEQYF. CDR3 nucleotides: TGTGCCACCGGACAGGGTGGTGGGGAGCAGTACTTC.

Here the CDR3 DNA reads TGTGCCAGCAGTTATAAGAGGGAGGTTAACTATGGCTACACCTTC. Protein sequence: CASSYKREVNYGYTF. This rearrangement joins TRBV6-5 to TRBJ1-2; the D is unclear. The V gene lost 3 bases and the J gene lost 1 base, with 12 bases spanning the gap. The CDR3 consists of 15 residues. Germline assignment: CDR1 MNHEY and CDR2 SVGAGI.

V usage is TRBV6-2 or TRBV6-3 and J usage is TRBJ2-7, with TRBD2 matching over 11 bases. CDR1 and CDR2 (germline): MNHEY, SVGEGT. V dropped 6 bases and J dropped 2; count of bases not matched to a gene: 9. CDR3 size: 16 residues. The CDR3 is CASSQGLAAGTYEQYF. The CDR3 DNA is TGTGCCAGCAGCCAGGGACTAGCGGCAGGGACCTACGAGCAGTACTTC.

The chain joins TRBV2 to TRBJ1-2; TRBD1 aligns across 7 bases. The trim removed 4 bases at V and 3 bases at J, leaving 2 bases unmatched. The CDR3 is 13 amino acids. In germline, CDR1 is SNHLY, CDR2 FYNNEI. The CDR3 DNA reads TGTGCCAGCAGTGTCGGGACAGACTATGGCTACACCTTC. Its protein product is CASSVGTDYGYTF.

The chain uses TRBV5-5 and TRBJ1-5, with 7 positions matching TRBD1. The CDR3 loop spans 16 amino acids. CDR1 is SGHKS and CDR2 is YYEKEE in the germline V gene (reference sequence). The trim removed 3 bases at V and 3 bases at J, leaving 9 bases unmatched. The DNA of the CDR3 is TGTGCCAGCAGCTCCGAAGAAGACAGGGTCAATCAGCCCCAGCATTTT. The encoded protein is CASSSEEDRVNQPQHF.

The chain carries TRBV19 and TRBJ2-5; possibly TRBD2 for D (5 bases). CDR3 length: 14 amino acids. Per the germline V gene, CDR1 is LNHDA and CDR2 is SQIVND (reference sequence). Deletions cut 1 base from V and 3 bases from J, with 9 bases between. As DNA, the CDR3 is TGTGCCAGTAGTATAGGGCCGGGAAAAGAGACCCAGTACTTC. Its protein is CASSIGPGKETQYF.